This T cell receptor (beta chain) was identified during a study of T-cell reconstitution after alpha-beta-depleted transplantation in children. Unique molecular identifiers tagged the TCRbeta library. TCRdb called the PCR reads again in MiXCR, with one record for every CDR3 protein. This table holds 530,000 or so distinct CDR3 sequences, 25% to 30% found once. Specimen: PBMCs, collected before TCRalphabeta/CD19-depleted stem cell transplant. The sequence derives from a boy under two years old with Wiskott-Aldrich syndrome, due to receive a stem cell transplant.

The CDR3: CASSRGGGRLTDYGYTF. The CDR3 nucleotides are TGTGCCAGCAGCAGAGGAGGGGGCAGACTAACGGACTATGGCTACACCTTC. The chain is built from TRBV7-2 and TRBJ1-2, with 7 nucleotides matching TRBD1. The CDR3 extends over 17 amino acids. V shed 5 bases and J 3 bases; nucleotides not matched to a gene: 15. CDR1 is SGHTA, CDR2 FQGNSA, per germline.